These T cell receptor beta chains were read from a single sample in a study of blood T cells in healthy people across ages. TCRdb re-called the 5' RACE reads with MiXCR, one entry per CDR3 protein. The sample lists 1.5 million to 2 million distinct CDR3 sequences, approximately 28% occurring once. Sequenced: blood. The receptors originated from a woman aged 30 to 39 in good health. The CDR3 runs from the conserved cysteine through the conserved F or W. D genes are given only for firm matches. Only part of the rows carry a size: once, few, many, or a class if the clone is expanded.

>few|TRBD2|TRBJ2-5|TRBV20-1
TGCAGTGCTAGATTAAAGCGGGAGGGCCGGCGAGAGCAGTACTTC
CSARLKREGRREQYF
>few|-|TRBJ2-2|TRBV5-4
TGTGCCAGCAGCTTGGCCGGTAGGGGCGCGAACACCGGGGAGCTGTTTTTT
CASSLAGRGANTGELFF
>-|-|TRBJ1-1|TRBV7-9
TGTGCCAGCAGCCAACGGATTAAGTATGAAGCTTTCTTT
CASSQRIKYEAFF
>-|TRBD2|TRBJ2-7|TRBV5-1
TGCGCCAGCCAGCCGGGGGGGGCTAGCTACGAGCAGTACTTC
CASQPGGASYEQYF
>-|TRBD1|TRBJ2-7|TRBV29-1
TGCAGCGTTGCTGGGACAGGGGGTAGTTACGAGCAGTACTTC
CSVAGTGGSYEQYF
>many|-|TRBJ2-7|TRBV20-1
TGCAGTGCTAGAGATAGTTCCAGGGACTACGAGCAGTACTTC
CSARDSSRDYEQYF
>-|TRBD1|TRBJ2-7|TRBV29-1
TGCAGCGTTCGGGACAGGGAGCCGCTACGCGAGCAGTACTTC
CSVRDREPLREQYF
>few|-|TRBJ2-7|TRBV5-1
TGCGCCAGCAGCTTGGGTCTCGGGCAGGGGCCCTACGAGCAGTACTTC
CASSLGLGQGPYEQYF
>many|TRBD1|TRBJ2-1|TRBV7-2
TGTGCCAGCAGCTTGGACAGGGGGGGATACAATGAGCAGTTCTTC
CASSLDRGGYNEQFF
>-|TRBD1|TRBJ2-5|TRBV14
TGTGTCAGCAGCCAGGACAGGGGAGAGACCCAGTACTTC
CVSSQDRGETQYF
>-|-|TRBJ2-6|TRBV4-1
TGCGCCAGCAGCCACCACCTGGGCACTGGGGCCAACGTCCTGACTTTC
CASSHHLGTGANVLTF
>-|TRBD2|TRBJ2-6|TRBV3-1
TGTGCCAGCAGCCAAGAACCACTAGCGATTGGGGCCAACGTCCTGACTTTC
CASSQEPLAIGANVLTF
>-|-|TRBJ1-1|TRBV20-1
TGCAGTGCTAGGGGCCGGGCTTTCTTT
CSARGRAFF
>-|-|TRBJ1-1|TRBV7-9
TGTGCCAGCAGCGTAGCGGAACGGGGGCCTGAAGCTTTCTTT
CASSVAERGPEAFF
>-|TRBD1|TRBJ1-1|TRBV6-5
TGTGCCAGCGGGGACAGGGTAGGGGACACTGAAGCTTTCTTT
CASGDRVGDTEAFF
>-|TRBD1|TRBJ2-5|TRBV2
TGTGCCAGCAGGGAGCAGGGGGCGCGGCAAGAGACCCAGTACTTC
CASREQGARQETQYF
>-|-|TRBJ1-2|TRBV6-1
TGTGCCAGCACCGAACCGGGACGGCTTGCTGGCTACACCTTC
CASTEPGRLAGYTF
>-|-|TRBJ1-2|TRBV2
TGTGCCAGCAGTTTGACAGTCTCCTATGGCTACACCTTC
CASSLTVSYGYTF
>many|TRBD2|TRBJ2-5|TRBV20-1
TGCAGTGCTCTCCGGACTAGCGGGAGGGCCGCGTTTCAGACCCAGTACTTC
CSALRTSGRAAFQTQYF
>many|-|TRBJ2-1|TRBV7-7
TGTGCCAGCAGCGTTAGCGGTTTCAACAATGAGCAGTTCTTC
CASSVSGFNNEQFF
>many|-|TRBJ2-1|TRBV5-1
TGTGCCAGCAGTTTAGGGGGGCGGAATGAGCAGTTCTTC
CASSLGGRNEQFF
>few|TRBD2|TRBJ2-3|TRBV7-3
TGTGCCAGCAGCTTACATACTAGCGGGGGGGATACGCAGTATTTT
CASSLHTSGGDTQYF
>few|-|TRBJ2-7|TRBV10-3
TGTGCCATCAGTGTAGTGACAGGCGGAGGGCAGTACTTC
CAISVVTGGGQYF
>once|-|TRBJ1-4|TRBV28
TGTGCCAGCAGTTTGGGGTCCGGACACGGCAAACTGTTTTTT
CASSLGSGHGKLFF
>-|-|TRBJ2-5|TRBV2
TGTGCCAGCAGTGAACTCTTCCCAGGTATCCCGGGGACCCAGTACTTC
CASSELFPGIPGTQYF
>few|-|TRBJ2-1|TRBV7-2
TGTGCCAGCAGCGGGAGCTATTCAAATGAGCAGTTCTTC
CASSGSYSNEQFF
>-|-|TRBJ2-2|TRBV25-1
TGTGCCAGCAAGTGGGGCGGGGAGCTGTTTTTT
CASKWGGELFF
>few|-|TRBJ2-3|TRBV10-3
TGTGCCATCAGTGAGTTTGAGGTTGAGGGGGATACGCAGTATTTT
CAISEFEVEGDTQYF
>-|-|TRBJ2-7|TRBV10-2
TGCGCCAGCAGTGACAGGGAAACATCCTACGAGCAGTACTTC
CASSDRETSYEQYF
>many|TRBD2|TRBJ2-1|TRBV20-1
TGCAGTGCTAGAGATCCCCCGAGCGGGAGCTCCTACAATGAGCAGTTCTTC
CSARDPPSGSSYNEQFF
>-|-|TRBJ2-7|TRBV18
TGTGCCAGCTCACGGGGGAGGAGCGTCGGCGAGCAGTACTTC
CASSRGRSVGEQYF
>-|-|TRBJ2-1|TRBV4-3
TGCGCCAGCAGCCAAGATTTTAGCGCCAATGAGCAGTTCTTC
CASSQDFSANEQFF
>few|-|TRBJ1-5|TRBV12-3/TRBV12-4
TGTGCCAGCAGTTTAAGGCATAGCAATCAGCCCCAGCATTTT
CASSLRHSNQPQHF
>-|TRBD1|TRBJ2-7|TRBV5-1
TGCGCCAGCAGCTTGGAGACAGGGGGGCACTACGAGCAGTACTTC
CASSLETGGHYEQYF
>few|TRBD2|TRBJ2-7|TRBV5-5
TGTGCCAGCAGCTACCTACCCAGCGGGAGTTACGAGCAGTACTTC
CASSYLPSGSYEQYF
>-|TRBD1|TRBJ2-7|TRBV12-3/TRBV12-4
TGTGCCAGCAAAGAGGCAGGGGGAACGAATGAGCAGTACTTC
CASKEAGGTNEQYF
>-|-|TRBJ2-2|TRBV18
TGTGCCAGCTCCATGGGCAGGGCGAACACCGGGGAGCTGTTTTTT
CASSMGRANTGELFF
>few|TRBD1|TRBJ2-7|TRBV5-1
TGCGCCAGCGCCCGGACAGGCGGTCCCTACGAGCAGTACTTC
CASARTGGPYEQYF
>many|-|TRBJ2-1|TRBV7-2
TGTGCCAGCAGCCTAACTAGTTATGAGCAGTTCTTC
CASSLTSYEQFF
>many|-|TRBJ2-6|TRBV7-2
TGTGCCAGCAGCACAACGGCGATAGGGGCCAACGTCCTGACTTTC
CASSTTAIGANVLTF
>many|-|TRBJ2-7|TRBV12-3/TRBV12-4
TGTGCCAGCAGGCCCCTGGCAGGGTCCTACGAGCAGTACTTC
CASRPLAGSYEQYF
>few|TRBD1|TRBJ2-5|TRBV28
TGTGCCAGCAGGGTCCGGGACAGGGAATTCCGCGGGCAGTACTTC
CASRVRDREFRGQYF
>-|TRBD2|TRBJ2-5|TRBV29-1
TGCAGCGTTGGGCCTCCGGGACTAGCGGGGGTCCAAGAGACCCAGTACTTC
CSVGPPGLAGVQETQYF
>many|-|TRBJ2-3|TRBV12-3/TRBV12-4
TGTGCCAGCAGTTTCAGAGGGATAGGTCATACGCAGTATTTT
CASSFRGIGHTQYF
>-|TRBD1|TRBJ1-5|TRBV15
TGTGCCACCAGCAGAGATTACCCTGACAGGGGGCGAAATCAGCCCCAGCATTTT
CATSRDYPDRGRNQPQHF
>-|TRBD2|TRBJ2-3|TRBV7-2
TGTGCCAGCAGCAACCCTAGCGGGCCCACAGATACGCAGTATTTT
CASSNPSGPTDTQYF